This T cell receptor (beta chain) was recorded in a study of tumor-infiltrating lymphocytes in primary liver carcinoma. Looking at the study overall: There were roughly 3.65 to 8 million productive TCRbeta reads per sample, a yield similar across tissue types. Regarding the study as a whole: Tumor region pairs overlapped more than did tumor-adjacent and tumor-blood pairs.

The tissue used was unsorted bulk material of roughly 17-34 mg. RNA and DNA were co-extracted from it with the AllPrep DNA/RNA mini kit. Each individual tumor supplied samples from five separate regions. On this clonotype: Its antigen is as yet unknown.

Germline V lookup: CDR1 SGHVS, CDR2 FQNEAQ. The CDR3 runs to 14 residues. V shed 10 bases and J 7 bases; nucleotides not matched to a gene: 11. TCR beta cDNA came from roughly 0.45 ug total RNA, primed with a constant-region primer. Three rounds of nested multiplex PCR with slightly modified ARM-PCR produced TCR beta libraries. The two initial PCR rounds, roughly 11 cycles each, used TRBV1-TRBV30 forward and C-beta reverse primers. MiXCR was run by TCRdb on the multiplex PCR reads, yielding one entry per CDR3 protein. Of more than 75,000 distinct CDR3 sequences listed, around 70% were seen once; the top ten hold roughly a fifth.

The TCR originated in a man in his forties with primary liver carcinoma and hepatitis B virus infection. The source material was liver tumor tissue from sampling region 1. Subset meaning: tumor region T1, superior pole. The chain combines TRBV7-8 with TRBJ1-2, with 11 bases lining up with TRBD1. The CDR3 here is CAISPRTGGGGYTF. The CDR3 region has the DNA TGTGCCATTAGCCCCCGGACAGGGGGCGGTGGCTACACCTTC.